This T cell receptor (beta chain) was captured in a study of blood T cell repertoires in COVID-19. Study-level information: Some COVID-19 samples were acute and others convalescent; all came from the United States, Italy and Spain.

This table comes from immunoSEQ multiplex PCR, and its TCRdb copy is limited to in-frame clones, with some not included. The data show about 59,000 clones, about 76% seen once. Germline assignment: CDR1 SGHTA and CDR2 FQGTGA. The CDR3 sequence is 15 residues long. Unmatched junction bases numbered 5, after V lost 6 bases and J lost 3 bases. In this sample, this clone turned up once. What was sequenced was peripheral blood. The sequence derives from a woman at least 80 years old with active or convalescent COVID-19. This chain links TRBV7-3 with TRBJ2-1; 10 bases align to TRBD1. The CDR3 reads CASSWGTGDYNEQFF. The CDR3 coding sequence is TGTGCCAGCAGTTGGGGGACAGGGGACTACAATGAGCAGTTCTTC.